This T cell receptor (beta chain) was sequenced during a study of vaccination and CD4 T cells after COVID-19 (dated by TCRdb to about 2022). In the study overall: Convalescent patients had a positive SARS-CoV-2 result on nasal swab PCR, and of these patients, 8 or 9 had mild disease and one had severe disease. In the convalescent cohort there were six males and four females, among whom were two Hispanic individuals, seven Caucasians, two Asians and one multiracial person. Two doses of either the Pfizer-BioNTech BNT162b2 vaccine (n=8) or the Moderna mRNA-1273 vaccine (n=2) were administered to participants. Post-COVID blood samples from convalescent patients were collected a median of 101 days after diagnosis, with a range of roughly 35 to 170 days. Post-vaccine blood samples were collected a median of 72 days after the second vaccine dose, ranging from about 12 to 250 days. For stimulating the cultures, overlapping spike peptide pools were used, derived from SARS-CoV-2 as well as from the common cold coronaviruses HCoV-NL63, HCoV-OC43 and HCoV-229E. Control cultures used a CEFX viral epitope pool as positive control, an HIV-1 Nef peptide pool as negative control, or no peptide. In 10 COVID-19 convalescent patients and 4 infection-naive healthy vaccine recipients, the spike-specific CD4+ TCR repertoire before mRNA vaccination was compared with the repertoire after mRNA vaccination. Points the paper makes about the study in general: In convalescent patients, a median about 86% of post-vaccine SARS-CoV-2-reactive clones were detected only after vaccination, and vaccine-specific priming was suggested by this finding. Although the median number of SARS-CoV-2-reactive clonotypes went up from roughly 19 after infection to approximately 40 after vaccination, the increase was not significant. Relatively few convalescent patients were included in the study, and early timepoints after natural infection were not analyzed. Nearly all vaccine-specific clones in convalescent patients (304 of 307) were mono-reactive for SARS-CoV-2 spike rather than cross-reactive with common cold coronaviruses.

The sample's treatment or condition label, decoded: roughly 10-day PBMC culture with coronavirus spike peptide pools or control peptides (ViraFEST assay). The ViraFEST assay, used in the study, expanded antigen-specific T cells with peptide pools and then identified the expanded clonotypes through TCR sequencing. The convalescent patients' positive SARS-CoV-2 PCR tests were from March to December 2020, which was before the Alpha, Beta and Delta variants emerged in the United States. Each well held 2 million to 2.5 million PBMCs cultured with roughly 9.2 ug/ml peptide pools in IMDM containing around 5% human AB serum and approximately 10 IU/ml IL-2. Half of the culture medium was replaced with fresh IL-2-containing medium on days 3 and 7. After approximately 11 days of culture, CD4+ T cells were isolated by negative selection with the EasySep CD4+ T cell isolation kit. Ficoll-Paque Plus gradient centrifugation was used to isolate PBMCs from whole blood, and the isolated PBMCs were then either used fresh or cryopreserved at -140C. In general, triplicate wells were set up for every culture condition.

The cysteine opens and the phenylalanine closes a CDR3 of 14 amino acids. The entry retains the CDR3 DNA only, 42 bases that are in frame from base 1. Taken from the germline V gene (reference sequence), the CDR1 and CDR2 loops are DFQATT and SNEGSKA. Deletion took 6 bases off V and 1 base off J, with a span of 15 bases between the germline ends. Library method: PCR. TCR sequencing of DNA from cultured CD4+ T cells used the Oncomine TCR Beta short-read assay at the Johns Hopkins FTIC core. The QIAamp micro DNA kit was used to extract genomic DNA from the cultured CD4+ T cells. Oncomine TCR Beta libraries from cultured CD4+ T cells were pooled with unique dual indexes and sequenced on an Illumina iSeq 100. The authors' analysis ran thus. Non-productive sequences were filtered out, and CDR3s that did not start with C, did not end with F or W, or were shorter than 7 amino acids were discarded. The MANAFEST web application identified antigen-specific clonotypes by comparing peptide-stimulated wells against reference wells and other culture wells. Positive clones required FDR below 0.05, an odds ratio above 5, and productive frequency above 0.1% in at least two of three replicate wells. Clonotypes that were significantly expanded in both SARS-CoV-2 spike wells and at least one common cold coronavirus spike condition were defined as cross-reactive. Similarity between CDR3 sequences was evaluated in R version 3.6.1 using Levenshtein distances (stringdist) and unrooted phylogenetic trees (ape). Through fastp at Q25 and MiXCR, TCRdb rebuilt clones from the public reads, retaining in-frame beta chains. Entries that share a CDR3 protein sequence are merged under the most common genes and DNA. For this entry, the V and J calls and clone size follow TCRdb and not the study's own pipeline. The sample contains approximately 4,100 distinct CDR3 sequences, 15% to 20% of them found a single time. Roughly a quarter of the sample is in the top ten clones.

This clonotype has more than one count but fewer than ten. What this receptor recognizes is not known. Base qualities were left out, and no much larger clone turns up one base away. Sequenced: CD4+ T cells from blood, cultured in vitro. The source of this sequence is a human donor who had recovered from COVID-19. The receptor chain draws on TRBV20-1 and TRBJ2-5, with TRBD1 as a weak D call on 6 bases. This receptor carries the CDR3 CSATGQGSQETQYF. The sequenced DNA is TGCAGTGCCACCGGGCAGGGGTCCCAAGAGACCCAGTACTTC.